These 19 T cell receptor beta chains originate from one sample sequenced in a study of T-cell reconstitution after alpha-beta-depleted transplantation in children. Unique molecular identifiers were built into the TCRbeta library. MiXCR, run by TCRdb on the PCR reads, gives a single entry per CDR3 protein. The sample lists 250,000 to 400,000 distinct CDR3 sequences, roughly 25% occurring once. The sequencing here drew on PBMCs, mostly from graft donor cells, taken 180 days after TCRalphabeta/CD19-depleted stem cell transplant. These receptors were collected from a male patient aged 5 to 17 who had a stem cell transplant for acute lymphoblastic leukemia, so the T cells may come from the graft donor.

The V gene is TRBV20-1, the J gene TRBJ2-7, with a tentative D call TRBD2 (5 bases). The CDR3 runs to 15 residues. V was trimmed by 2 bases and J by 1 base, leaving 15 bases between them. CDR1 is DFQATT, CDR2 SNEGSKA, per germline (reference sequence). The CDR3 coding sequence is TGCAGTGCTAGAATGAGGGCAGGAGTATCCTACGAGCAGTACTTC. Translated, it gives CSARMRAGVSYEQYF.

The rearrangement uses TRBV5-1 and TRBJ2-2; unclear D gene. Germline CDR1 SGHRS, CDR2 YFSETQ. CDR3 length: 14 amino acids. Between the trimmed V and J ends, which lost 1 base and 1 base, there was a span of 5 bases. CDR3 coding DNA: TGCGCCAGCAGCTTGACAGAGAACACCGGGGAGCTGTTTTTT. This translates into CASSLTENTGELFF.

This clonotype has only a few counts. J is TRBJ2-7 and V is TRBV6-5, with 11 positions matching TRBD1. J lost 1 base, V lost 2 bases, and 4 bases had no gene match. CDR1 is MNHEY, CDR2 SVGAGI, per germline. The CDR3 covers 16 residues. The CDR3 DNA reads TGTGCCAGCAGTTACCCGGACAGGGGGCTTTCCTACGAGCAGTACTTC. Encoded protein: CASSYPDRGLSYEQYF.

This clonotype was found a few times. V usage is TRBV20-1 and J usage is TRBJ2-2, with D unclear. This CDR3 contains 13 residues. Per the germline V gene, CDR1 is DFQATT and CDR2 is SNEGSKA (reference sequence). Trimming removed 7 bases at V and 2 bases at J, with 11 bases between. As DNA, the CDR3 is TGCAGTGTAGACGACTCAAACACCGGGGAGCTGTTTTTT. Amino acids: CSVDDSNTGELFF.

The chain is built from TRBV19 and TRBJ1-1, with D unresolved. This CDR3 is built from 13 residues. The V gene's germline CDR1 is LNHDA and CDR2 SQIVND (reference sequence). The ends were cut back, 5 bases at V and 4 bases at J, with 11 bases in the middle. Here the CDR3 reads CASSVPRGTEAFF. The CDR3 bases are TGTGCCAGTAGTGTTCCCCGGGGCACTGAAGCTTTCTTT.

This rearrangement joins TRBV12-3 or TRBV12-4 to TRBJ2-7; 12 bases align to TRBD1. CDR3 size: 15 residues. Unmatched junction bases numbered 7, after V lost 3 bases and J lost 7 bases. In nucleotides, the CDR3 is TGTGCCAGCAGTTTCCTCCGGGACAGGGGGCGTGAGCAGTACTTC. It encodes CASSFLRDRGREQYF.

This clonotype was picked up a small number of times. This chain uses TRBV20-1 with TRBJ1-2; D gene uncertain. This CDR3 is 12 amino acids long. Germline CDR1 and CDR2: DFQATT and SNEGSKA (reference sequence). Trimming shortened V by 2 bases and J by 7 bases, and 11 bases separated the two germline ends. The CDR3 DNA sequence: TGCAGTGCTAGACCCTTGGGTGGTGGCTACACCTTC. This codes for CSARPLGGGYTF.

V and J are TRBV6-8 and TRBJ2-4; tentative D call: TRBD1 (5 bases). V lost 9 bases to trimming and J lost 0 bases, with 15 bases between them. Germline V CDR1 and CDR2: MNHGY, SAAAGT. This CDR3 is 15 amino acids long. CDR3 region: CASSRDELAKNIQYF. The CDR3 DNA reads TGTGCCAGTTCCAGGGATGAACTAGCCAAAAACATTCAGTACTTC.

The V call is TRBV5-1, the J call TRBJ2-5; D tentatively reads TRBD1 or TRBD2 (5 bases each). CDR1 SGHRS and CDR2 YFSETQ come from the germline V gene. This CDR3 has 17 amino acids. V lost 7 bases to trimming and J lost 2 bases, with 24 bases between them. As DNA, the CDR3 is TGCGCCAGCGGAACCAGACCCGCGGCAGGGAGTCAAGAGACCCAGTACTTC. Protein product: CASGTRPAAGSQETQYF.

The chain is built from TRBV4-1 and TRBJ2-5, with D possibly TRBD1 on 5 matching bases. Trimming left V 1 base short and J 9 bases short, with 18 bases between. CDR1 MGHRA and CDR2 YSYEKL come from the germline V gene. This CDR3 contains 15 residues. The CDR3 here is CASSQGPRVQGAQYF. The CDR3 region has the DNA TGCGCCAGCAGCCAAGGGCCCCGTGTGCAAGGGGCCCAGTACTTC.

The rearrangement joins TRBV11-3 to TRBJ2-4; 7 bases fit TRBD1. Germline-derived CDR1 and CDR2 are SGHNT and YENEEA. V lost 5 bases, J lost 1 base, and 8 bases stayed unmatched. The CDR3 contains 16 residues. CDR3 DNA: TGTGCCAGCAGCCCCCCGGGACAGCGGGCCAAAAACATTCAGTACTTC. Protein product: CASSPPGQRAKNIQYF. The complete variable domain, with remaining parts taken from reference TRBV11-3 and TRBJ2-4, reads EAGVVQSPRYKIIEKKQPVAFWCNPISGHNTLYWYLQNLGQGPELLIRYENEEAVDDSQLPKDRFSAERLKGVDSTLKIQPAELGDSAVYLCASSPPGQRAKNIQYFGAGTRLSVL.

CDR3 sequence (DNA): TGTGCCAGAGGGGACAGGGAGCGAGAGACCCAGTACTTC. Its protein is CARGDRERETQYF. The genes are TRBV2 and TRBJ2-5, with TRBD1 matching over 9 bases. Losses at the gene ends were 9 bases for V and 4 bases for J; bases not matched to a gene: 6. The CDR3 covers 13 residues. Germline V lookup: CDR1 SNHLY, CDR2 FYNNEI.

This clonotype was detected a few times. The chain recombines TRBV10-3 with TRBJ2-7; D gene ambiguous. Germline V CDR1 and CDR2: ENHRY, SYGVKD. V shed 0 bases and J shed 3 bases, with 15 bases lying between them. The CDR3 loop spans 16 amino acids. The DNA of the CDR3 is TGTGCCATCAGTGAGTCCAGACACAACCCCCTCTACGAGCAGTACTTC. It is translated as CAISESRHNPLYEQYF.

The V gene is TRBV4-1, the J gene TRBJ2-7; 9 nucleotides agree with TRBD1. This CDR3 has 15 amino acids. V lost 2 bases to trimming and J lost 4 bases; unmatched junction nucleotides: 6. Germline V gene lookup returns CDR1 MGHRA and CDR2 YSYEKL. As DNA, the CDR3 is TGCGCCAGCAGCCAAAGCCTACAGGGGGCTTACGAGCAGTACTTC. This translates into CASSQSLQGAYEQYF.

This clonotype has more than one count but fewer than ten. V and J are TRBV4-1 and TRBJ2-7; D is possibly TRBD1 (6 bases). The CDR3 has 13 residues. The V end lost 3 bases, the J end lost 3 bases, and 9 bases lay between the germline ends. CDR1 is MGHRA and CDR2 is YSYEKL in the germline V gene. CDR3 in DNA: TGCGCCAGCAGCCAGCCAGGGGTCTACGAGCAGTACTTC. It codes for CASSQPGVYEQYF.

This clonotype was seen at least ten times. The chain recombines TRBV20-1 with TRBJ2-7, with 7 positions matching TRBD1. The V gene's germline CDR1 is DFQATT and CDR2 SNEGSKA (reference sequence). CDR3 size: 13 residues. V dropped 4 bases and J dropped 12; count of bases not matched to a gene: 15. The CDR3 DNA reads TGCAGTGCTAAGACAGGGTCCGATCCGCTTCGGTACTTC. This codes for CSAKTGSDPLRYF.

The CDR3 is CASSPGTPPYNEQFF. Written as DNA, the CDR3 is TGCGCCAGCAGCCCCGGGACACCGCCCTACAATGAGCAGTTCTTC. The gene calls are TRBV4-1 and TRBJ2-1, with a tentative D call TRBD1 (6 bases). V was shortened by 4 bases and J by 2 bases, with 12 bases between the two germline ends. CDR3 length: 15 residues. Looked up from germline, CDR1 is MGHRA and CDR2 is YSYEKL.

This chain links TRBV18 with TRBJ2-5; D uncertain. The V gene's germline CDR1 is KGHSH and CDR2 LQKENI. V gave up 3 bases and J gave up 2 bases, with 10 bases separating them. The CDR3 consists of 14 residues. CDR3 DNA: TGTGCCAGCTCACCGAGGCAGCTTCAAGAGACCCAGTACTTC. Its protein is CASSPRQLQETQYF.

The chain joins TRBV24-1 to TRBJ2-1; the D gene is possibly TRBD2 (5 bases). Trimming left V 1 base short and J 1 base short, with 13 bases between. Germline-derived CDR1 and CDR2 are KGHDR and SFDVKD. The CDR3 has 17 residues. This CDR3 is CATSDFSRVGSYNEQFF. In DNA form, the CDR3 reads TGTGCCACCAGTGATTTTTCGAGGGTCGGTTCCTACAATGAGCAGTTCTTC.